This TCR beta chain was sequenced in a study of regulatory T cells in long-lasting Graves disease (dated by TCRdb to about 2021). With respect to the entire study: Antithyroid drugs had been taken for less than 3 months by newly diagnosed Graves' disease patients. TCR sequencing covered roughly 13 persistent and 20 newly diagnosed Graves' disease patients, about 35 samples in total. Persistent Graves' disease patients were compared with newly diagnosed Graves' disease patients by peripheral blood TCR sequencing and RNA sequencing. The study was registered as a clinical trial and conducted in China. The paper as a whole reports these results and caveats: As a limitation, the authors acknowledged that the small sample size may reduce accuracy. Sequencing and analysis were restricted to the TCR beta chain. Persistent Graves' disease patients showed lower TCR Shannon entropy and fewer highly expanded clones than newly diagnosed patients, suggesting clonal expansion. The study examined only peripheral blood because the primary lesion, thyroid tissue, could not be accessed. Persistent patients shared more public clonotypes among themselves (around 2,500) than newly diagnosed patients did (about 900).

Concerning this clonotype itself: The antigen it recognizes is unknown. One junction end does not reproduce the germline sequence, and a read error may be involved.

Receptors were amplified or captured by multiplex PCR. Reads for this sample came from an Illumina HiSeq 4000. To build TCR beta libraries, CDR3 regions were amplified by Arm-PCR using iRepertoire HTBI primers. Before sequencing, the PCR products went through gel purification. In the original analysis: A total of roughly 58 TRBV and under 15 TRBJ segments were identified across samples and were used for gene usage analysis of CDR3 amino acid clonotypes. COPE and FqMerger were used to merge the filtered high-quality paired reads into contigs. BLAST was used to align contigs to IMGT TRBV, TRBD and TRBJ reference genes, and CDR3 was defined according to IMGT. Highly expanded clones were defined as clonotypes with a frequency above 0.1%. Repertoire diversity was measured by Shannon entropy, and V-J evenness by the Gini coefficient. A clonotype was considered public if more than one individual shared it. TCRdb itself trimmed the public reads at Q25 with fastp, ran MiXCR and retained productive beta chains. Merged by CDR3 protein, the rows form single entries marked with the most common genes and DNA. These V and J calls derive from TCRdb rather than the authors' analysis. The sample contains 580,000 or so distinct CDR3 sequences, around 15% of them found a single time. Clones ranked in the top ten supply 9.5% to 15% of the sample.

The label giving this sample's time point can be read as: newly diagnosed GD, antithyroid drugs for less than 3 months. For both TCR sequencing and RNA sequencing, RNA was extracted from PBMCs using TRIzol. The diagnosis of Graves' disease was made according to American Thyroid Association guidelines. Patients were recruited from an endocrinology department in Xi'an, China. Each patient gave approximately 10 milliliters of peripheral blood, collected in an EDTA anticoagulant tube. PBMCs were isolated by Ficoll Paque Plus density gradient separation without further T cell sorting. An Agilent 2100 Bioanalyzer and agarose gel were used to assess RNA quality, and a NanoDrop 2000 was used to measure RNA concentration. The same data also went into a second study, on T cells in Graves' hyperthyroidism and ophthalmopathy. As the second publication notes: Stable Graves' hyperthyroidism was defined as the absence of progression to ophthalmopathy over 18 months of follow-up. The hyperthyroidism patients were between 18 and 65 years old and newly diagnosed, with a disease duration of less than 2 months. The study excluded patients with uncontrolled infections, other autoimmune diseases, pregnancy or lactation. Diagnoses were established on the basis of clinical symptoms, serum thyroxine and TRAb, thyroid ultrasound, and orbital computed tomography. A first-round RT-PCR of the TCR CDR3 used the HTBI primer set with the Qiagen OneStep RT-PCR kit. Most expanded thyroid clonotypes (frequency above 0.001) were also detected in blood, a finding suggesting that blood repertoires may reflect thyroid immune responses. Ophthalmopathy was separated from stable hyperthyroidism by a 13 V-J signature model, with roughly 88% sensitivity and 81% to 83% specificity obtained in cross-validation and 80%/75% obtained in testing. In validation, the model predicted progression to ophthalmopathy with over 65% sensitivity and around 72% specificity, a median of about 6 months before onset. To identify distinguishing TCR V-J signatures, a discovery cohort of about 100 patients was used, comprising 43 with Graves' ophthalmopathy and 57 with stable Graves' hyperthyroidism. Whether ophthalmopathy could be predicted prospectively was tested in an independent validation cohort made up of some 20 hyperthyroidism patients plus 17 patients who later progressed to ophthalmopathy. The 100 or so discovery patients were divided at random into training and test sets in a 7:3 ratio. In addition, the study compared T-cell repertoires in thyroid tissue and in blood from six Graves' hyperthyroidism patients. Once sampling was done, hyperthyroidism patients were given methimazole at a starting dose of 30 mg daily, whereas ophthalmopathy patients were given high-dose intravenous methylprednisolone. A second multiplex PCR round built the libraries, followed by size selection and purification. Sequencing of the libraries was done on an Illumina HiSeq2000 using paired-end 100 bp reads. SOAPnuke was used to process the raw data, with reads discarded if the reads contained adapters or uncalled bases, had a mean Phred below 15, or lacked an exact constant-primer or identifier match. High-quality paired reads were merged using COPE v1.2.5, and each unique nucleotide sequence was defined as a clonotype. Clonotypes were aligned to IMGT TRBV, TRBD and TRBJ reference segments using MiTCR v1.1. Analysis was restricted to V-J combinations with a frequency above 0.0001, which covered 99.2% of repertoires. The TCS score was defined as F50 (clonal expansion) divided by E x V (chaos), with BLOSUM62-based TCRdist calculated between CDR3 peptides within each V-J. Welch's t-statistics and random forest reduced around 510 V-J features to 10 to 15, which were used in a naive Bayes classifier (R e1071). No statistical method was used to fix the sample size in advance, and group allocation was not hidden from the investigators. TCR Vbeta CDR3 sequencing of some 140 peripheral blood samples (approximately 44 ophthalmopathy, about 80 hyperthyroidism and approximately 17 progressor patients) is reported in the paper.

This TCR was recovered from a man between 18 and 35 years old with Graves disease. Donor details come from another sample of the same person, matched by shared clones. This specimen was peripheral blood mononuclear cells (PBMCs), taken at new diagnosis, from a patient treated with antithyroid drugs.

The sequence in DNA is TGTGCCAGCAGTCCCGAGGGGACATATGGCCACACCTTC. Translated, this is CASSPEGTYGHTF. Here the chain combines TRBV28 and TRBJ1-2, and perhaps TRBD1 as D gene, on 6 matching bases. The CDR3 numbers 13 residues from cysteine through phenylalanine. Of the read, only the CDR3 DNA is kept; its 39 bases are in frame from base 1. Looking up the germline V gene yields CDR1 MDHEN and CDR2 SYDVKM.